The T cell receptor beta chain under discussion was sequenced for a study of blood T cells in healthy people across ages. Study conclusions and caveats: Naive and antigen-experienced cells could not be conclusively compared, given unsorted PBMCs.

Trimming cost V 6 bases and J 2 bases, with 17 bases left between them. The CDR3 length is 14 residues. Germline loops: CDR1 SQVTM, CDR2 ANQGSEA. Concerning this clonotype itself: Its matching antigen is unknown.

Primers used in a second PCR of roughly 6 to 12 cycles were a sample-barcoded 5' primer and a J-beta primer mix. Each CDR3 protein gets one entry after TCRdb re-called the 5' RACE reads with MiXCR. The sample has 760,000 or so distinct CDR3 sequences, roughly 25% seen once. This sample was also put to use in a study of T cells of mothers and their children. Per that study: Unrelated pairs and related pairs have their TCR recombination output shaped similarly by thymic selection.

The chain links TRBV29-1 to TRBJ2-7; weak D call: TRBD2 (5 bases). The clonotype comes from a boy younger than 18 in good health. The sample taken for sequencing was blood. CDR3 region: CSVRSASGTYEQYF. The DNA of the CDR3 is TGCAGCGTCCGTTCGGCCAGCGGAACCTACGAGCAGTACTTC.